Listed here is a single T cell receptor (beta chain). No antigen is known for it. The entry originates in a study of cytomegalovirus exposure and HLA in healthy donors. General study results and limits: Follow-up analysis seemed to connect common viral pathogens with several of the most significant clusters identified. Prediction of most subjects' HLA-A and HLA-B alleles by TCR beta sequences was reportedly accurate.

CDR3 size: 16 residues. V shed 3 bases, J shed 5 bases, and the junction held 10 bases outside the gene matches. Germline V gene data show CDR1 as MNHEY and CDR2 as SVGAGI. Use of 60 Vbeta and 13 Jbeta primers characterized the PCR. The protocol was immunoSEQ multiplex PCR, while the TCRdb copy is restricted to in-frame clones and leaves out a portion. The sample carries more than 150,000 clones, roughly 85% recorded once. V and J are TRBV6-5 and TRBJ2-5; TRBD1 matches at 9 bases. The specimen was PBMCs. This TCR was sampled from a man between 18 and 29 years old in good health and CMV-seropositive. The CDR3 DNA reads TGTGCCAGCAGTTATTTGGGGACAGGGTTGGCGGAGACCCAGTACTTC. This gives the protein CASSYLGTGLAETQYF.